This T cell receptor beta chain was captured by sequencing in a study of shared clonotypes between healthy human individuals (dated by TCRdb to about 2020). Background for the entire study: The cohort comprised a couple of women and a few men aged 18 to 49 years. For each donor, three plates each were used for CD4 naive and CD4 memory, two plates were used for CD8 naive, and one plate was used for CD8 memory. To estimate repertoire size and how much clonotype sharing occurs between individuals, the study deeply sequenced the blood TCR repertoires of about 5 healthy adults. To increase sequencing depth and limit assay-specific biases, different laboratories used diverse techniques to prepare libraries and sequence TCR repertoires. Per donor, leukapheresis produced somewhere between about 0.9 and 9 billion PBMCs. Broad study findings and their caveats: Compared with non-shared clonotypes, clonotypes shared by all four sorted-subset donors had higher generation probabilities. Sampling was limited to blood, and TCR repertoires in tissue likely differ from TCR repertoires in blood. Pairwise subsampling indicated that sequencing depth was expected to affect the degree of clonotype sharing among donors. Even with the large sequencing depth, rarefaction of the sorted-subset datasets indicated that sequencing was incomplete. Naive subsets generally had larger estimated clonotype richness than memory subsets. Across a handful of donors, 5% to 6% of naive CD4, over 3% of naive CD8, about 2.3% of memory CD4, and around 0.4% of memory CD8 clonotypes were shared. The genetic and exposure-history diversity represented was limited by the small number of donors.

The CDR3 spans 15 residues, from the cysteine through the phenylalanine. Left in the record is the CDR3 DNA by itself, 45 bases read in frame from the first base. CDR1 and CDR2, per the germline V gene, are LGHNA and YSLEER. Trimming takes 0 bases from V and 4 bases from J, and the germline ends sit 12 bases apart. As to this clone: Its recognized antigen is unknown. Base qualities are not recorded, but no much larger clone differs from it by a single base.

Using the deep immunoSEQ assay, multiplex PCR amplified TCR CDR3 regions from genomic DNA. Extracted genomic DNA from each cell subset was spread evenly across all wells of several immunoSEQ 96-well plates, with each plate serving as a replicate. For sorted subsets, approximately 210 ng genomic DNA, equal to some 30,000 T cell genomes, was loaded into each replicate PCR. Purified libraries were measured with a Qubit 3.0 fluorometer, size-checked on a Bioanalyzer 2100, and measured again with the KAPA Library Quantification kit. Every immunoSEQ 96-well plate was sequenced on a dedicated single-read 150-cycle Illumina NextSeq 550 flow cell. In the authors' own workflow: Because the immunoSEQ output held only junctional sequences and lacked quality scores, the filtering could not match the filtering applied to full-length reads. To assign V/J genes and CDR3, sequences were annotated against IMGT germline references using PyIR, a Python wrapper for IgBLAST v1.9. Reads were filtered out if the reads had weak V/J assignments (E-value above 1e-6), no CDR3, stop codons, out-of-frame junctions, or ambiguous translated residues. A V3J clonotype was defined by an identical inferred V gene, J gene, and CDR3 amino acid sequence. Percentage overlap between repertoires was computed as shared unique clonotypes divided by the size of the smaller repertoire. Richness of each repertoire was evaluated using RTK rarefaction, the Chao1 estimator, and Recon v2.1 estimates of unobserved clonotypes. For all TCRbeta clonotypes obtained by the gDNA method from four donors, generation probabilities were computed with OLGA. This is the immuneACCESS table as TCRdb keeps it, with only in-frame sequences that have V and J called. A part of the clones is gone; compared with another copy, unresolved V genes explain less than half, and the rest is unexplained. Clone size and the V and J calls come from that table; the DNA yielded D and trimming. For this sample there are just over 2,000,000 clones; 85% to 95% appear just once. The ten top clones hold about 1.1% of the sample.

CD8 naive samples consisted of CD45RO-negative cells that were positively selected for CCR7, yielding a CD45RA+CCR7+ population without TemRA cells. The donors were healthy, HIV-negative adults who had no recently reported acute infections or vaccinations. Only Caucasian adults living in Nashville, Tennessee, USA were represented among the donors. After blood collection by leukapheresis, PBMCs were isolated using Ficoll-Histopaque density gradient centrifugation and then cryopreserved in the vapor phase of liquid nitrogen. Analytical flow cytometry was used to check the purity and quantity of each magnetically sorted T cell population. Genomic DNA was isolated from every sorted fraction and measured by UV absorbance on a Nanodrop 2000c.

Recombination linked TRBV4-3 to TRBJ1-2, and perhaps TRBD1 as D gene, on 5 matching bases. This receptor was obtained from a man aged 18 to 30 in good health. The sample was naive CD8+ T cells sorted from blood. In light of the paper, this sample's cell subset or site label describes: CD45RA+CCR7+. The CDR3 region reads CASSQDPTDTYGYTF. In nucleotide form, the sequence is TGCGCCAGCAGCCAAGATCCGACAGATACCTATGGCTACACCTTC.